This T cell receptor (beta chain) was observed in a study of blood T cell repertoires in COVID-19. Study information: Donors in the United States, Italy and Spain gave samples during acute or convalescent COVID-19.

Original processing methods: Nucleated cell counts were estimated from reference gene primer amplification. This table comes from immunoSEQ multiplex PCR, and its TCRdb copy is limited to in-frame clones, with some not included. The DNA was the basis for D and trimming; V, J and clone size are from that table. Among fewer than 350,000 clones listed, 87% were seen once. Participants, 18 to 89 years old, spanned 24 US areas. Which cohort a participant joined came from the clinical history participants gave. The receptor was isolated from a woman between 40 and 50 years old who had recovered from COVID-19. Sequencing was performed on PBMCs or T cells enriched from blood (not recorded which).

This CDR3 is CASSLGQGAGSPLHF. In DNA form, the CDR3 reads TGTGCCAGCAGCCTGGGACAGGGGGCTGGTTCACCCCTCCACTTT. The chain carries TRBV28 and TRBJ1-6, with 12 bases that match TRBD1. J gave up 9 bases and V 6 bases, and 6 bases lay outside the gene matches. Germline CDR1 and CDR2: MDHEN and SYDVKM. The CDR3 sequence is 15 residues long.